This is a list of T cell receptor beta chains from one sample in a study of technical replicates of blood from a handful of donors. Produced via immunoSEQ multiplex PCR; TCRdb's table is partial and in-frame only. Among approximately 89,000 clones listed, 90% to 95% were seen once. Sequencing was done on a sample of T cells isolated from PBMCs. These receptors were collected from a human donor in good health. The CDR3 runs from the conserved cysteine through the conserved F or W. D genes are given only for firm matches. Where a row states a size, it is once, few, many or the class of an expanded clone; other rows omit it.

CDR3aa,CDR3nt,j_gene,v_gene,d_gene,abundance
CASSFRAGYNEQFF,TGTGCCAGCAGCTTCAGAGCGGGGTACAATGAGCAGTTCTTC,TRBJ2-1,TRBV11-3,TRBD2,.
CASRLADSSYEQYF,TGTGCCAGTAGACTAGCGGATAGCTCCTACGAGCAGTACTTC,TRBJ2-7,TRBV19,TRBD2,.
CASSHLNAGQESTDTQYF,TGCGCCAGCAGCCACCTCAATGCAGGACAGGAAAGCACAGATACGCAGTATTTT,TRBJ2-3,TRBV4-1,TRBD1,.
CASSTAGGGYTF,TGTGCCAGCAGCACGGCAGGGGGAGGCTACACCTTC,TRBJ1-2,TRBV21-1,.,.
CASSQDSSQETQYF,TGTGCCAGCAGCCAGGACAGCAGCCAAGAGACCCAGTACTTC,TRBJ2-5,TRBV7-2,.,.
CSVVGGSTDTQYF,TGCAGCGTTGTCGGCGGGAGCACAGATACGCAGTATTTT,TRBJ2-3,TRBV29-1,.,.
CASSLWGLAGVRNEQFF,TGCGCCAGCAGCTTGTGGGGACTAGCGGGAGTTCGCAATGAGCAGTTCTTC,TRBJ2-1,TRBV5-1,TRBD2,.
CASSSGLAGGEQFF,TGTGCCAGCAGCTCCGGACTAGCGGGGGGGGAGCAGTTCTTC,TRBJ2-1,TRBV7-3,TRBD2,.
CASSPLDSDIPGNTIYF,TGTGCCAGCTCACCACTTGATTCGGACATTCCTGGAAACACCATATATTTT,TRBJ1-3,TRBV18,.,.
CASSLADGGPGKYTGELFF,TGTGCCAGCAGCTTAGCCGACGGGGGACCGGGGAAATACACCGGGGAGCTGTTTTTT,TRBJ2-2,TRBV7-9,.,.
CASSWTGLGLNEQFF,TGTGCCAGCAGCTGGACAGGGCTGGGTCTCAATGAGCAGTTCTTC,TRBJ2-1,TRBV11-3,TRBD1,.
CATSRDYNGYTF,TGTGCCACCAGCAGAGATTATAATGGCTACACCTTC,TRBJ1-2,TRBV15,.,.
CASNTGLGVEQYF,TGCGCCAGCAACACAGGGCTGGGGGTCGAGCAGTACTTC,TRBJ2-7,TRBV10-1,.,.
CASKQGMNTEAFF,TGTGCCAGCAAACAGGGTATGAACACTGAAGCTTTCTTT,TRBJ1-1,TRBV27,.,.
CASRRVSGTGELFF,TGCGCCAGCAGGCGGGTTAGCGGCACCGGGGAGCTGTTTTTT,TRBJ2-2,TRBV4-1,.,.
CASSPQGPYEQYF,TGTGCCAGCAGCCCTCAGGGTCCCTACGAGCAGTACTTC,TRBJ2-7,TRBV6-6,.,.
CASSPTREETQYF,TGTGCCAGCTCACCAACGCGGGAAGAGACCCAGTACTTC,TRBJ2-5,TRBV18,.,.
CASSFSGQLYQETQYF,TGTGCCAGCAGCTTCTCGGGACAGTTGTACCAAGAGACCCAGTACTTC,TRBJ2-5,TRBV7-9,TRBD1,.
CASSLGGSGGIQPQHF,TGTGCCAGCAGTTTAGGGGGATCTGGAGGGATTCAGCCCCAGCATTTT,TRBJ1-5,TRBV28,.,once
CASIHTGGWTEAFF,TGTGCCAGTATCCATACAGGGGGTTGGACTGAAGCTTTCTTT,TRBJ1-1,TRBV19,TRBD1,.
CASGGMGAGEQYF,TGTGCCAGCGGGGGTATGGGAGCGGGGGAGCAGTACTTC,TRBJ2-7,TRBV27,TRBD2,.
CASSPTDRRETQYF,TGTGCCAGCTCACCAACGGACAGGAGAGAGACCCAGTACTTC,TRBJ2-5,TRBV18,TRBD1,once
CASSSWSPGTYEQYF,TGCGCCAGCAGCTCGTGGTCACCCGGGACCTACGAGCAGTACTTC,TRBJ2-7,TRBV5-1,.,.
CASSSSGVSSQYF,TGTGCCAGCAGCTCTTCGGGTGTTTCTAGCCAGTACTTC,TRBJ2-5,TRBV7-7,.,.
CASSSRGLQETQYF,TGTGCCAGCAGTTCCAGAGGCCTCCAAGAGACCCAGTACTTC,TRBJ2-5,TRBV6-5,.,.
CAIRRDRLETQYF,TGTGCCATCAGGCGAGACAGGTTAGAGACCCAGTACTTC,TRBJ2-5,TRBV10-3,.,.
CASSPIVTETQYF,TGCGCCAGCAGCCCCATAGTTACAGAGACCCAGTACTTC,TRBJ2-5,TRBV4-1,.,.
CASSSGGKSYEQYF,TGTGCCAGCAGTTCAGGAGGGAAGTCCTACGAGCAGTACTTC,TRBJ2-7,TRBV28,.,.
CASRFRGTGNTEAFF,TGTGCCAGCAGATTTAGGGGGACAGGGAACACTGAAGCTTTCTTT,TRBJ1-1,TRBV28,TRBD1,few
CASIGAGDSTEAFF,TGTGCCAGCATTGGGGCAGGGGATTCCACTGAAGCTTTCTTT,TRBJ1-1,TRBV7-2,.,.
CASSTGQGARVNF,TGCGCCAGCAGTACGGGACAGGGGGCGAGAGTGAACTTC,TRBJ2-7,TRBV10-2,TRBD1,.
CASSPVGGLDYEQYF,TGTGCCAGCAGTCCCGTTGGGGGGTTGGACTACGAGCAGTACTTC,TRBJ2-7,TRBV28,.,.
CATSRDEGQQETQYF,TGTGCCACCAGCAGAGATGAGGGACAGCAAGAGACCCAGTACTTC,TRBJ2-5,TRBV15,TRBD1,.
CASRDGATNEKLFF,TGTGCCAGTAGGGACGGGGCAACTAATGAAAAACTGTTTTTT,TRBJ1-4,TRBV19,.,.
CAWKVGDQPQHF,TGTGCCTGGAAAGTCGGGGATCAGCCCCAGCATTTT,TRBJ1-5,TRBV30,.,.
CASSAEGYTEAFF,TGTGCCAGTAGCGCGGAGGGGTACACTGAAGCTTTCTTT,TRBJ1-1,TRBV19,.,.
CASSLGLGFADTQYF,TGCGCCAGCAGCTTGGGGCTAGGATTCGCAGATACGCAGTATTTT,TRBJ2-3,TRBV5-1,.,.
CVRSSTVQGWLNNEQFF,TGTGTCAGAAGCTCAACGGTACAGGGTTGGCTGAACAATGAGCAGTTCTTC,TRBJ2-1,TRBV7-5,.,.
CASSDLGLTPGQPYEQYF,TGTGCCAGCAGTGACTTGGGGCTAACCCCGGGACAGCCCTACGAGCAGTACTTC,TRBJ2-7,TRBV2,TRBD1,.
CASSQLRGEQFF,TGCGCCAGCAGCCAACTCCGGGGGGAGCAGTTCTTC,TRBJ2-1,TRBV4-1,.,.